The next 9 T cell receptor beta chains were all read from a single sample in a study of T cell responses to AZD1222 COVID-19 vaccine. Sequenced by immunoSEQ multiplex PCR; TCRdb stores in-frame clones only, minus some. The table lists around 130,000 clones, roughly nine tenths of them singletons, with about 9.9% in the top ten. The sample in question was peripheral blood, obtained 28 days after the second AZD1222 dose. The receptor source for this set is an adult who received the AZD1222 COVID-19 vaccine.

This chain uses TRBV7-8 with TRBJ1-5; D is unresolved. This CDR3 contains 14 residues. Looked up from germline, CDR1 is SGHVS and CDR2 is FQNEAQ. V was shortened by 5 bases and J by 0 bases, with 8 bases between the two germline ends. CDR3 nucleotide sequence: TGTGCCAGCAGCCCAGCTTATAGCAATCAGCCCCAGCATTTT. This encodes CASSPAYSNQPQHF.

As concerns this clone: The junction and the germline gene differ at one end; a read error may be behind it. The chain is built from TRBV15 and TRBJ1-3; 8 nucleotides match TRBD1. This CDR3 has 15 amino acids. Germline V lookup: CDR1 LNHNV, CDR2 YYDKDF (reference sequence). The CDR3 loop is CATSRDRGTGNTIYF. CDR3 sequence (DNA): TGTGCCACCAGCCGAGACAGGGGAACTGGAAACACCATATATTTT.

The chain has TRBV11-2 and TRBJ1-2; no firm D call. The V and J ends lost 4 bases and 6 bases respectively, with 9 bases between them. The CDR3 consists of 12 residues. Per the germline V gene, CDR1 is SGHAT and CDR2 is FQNNGV. The CDR3 region has the DNA TGTGCCAGCAGCTCCGAGGGAAATGGCTACACCTTC. Residues: CASSSEGNGYTF.

This clone has a handful of counts. The chain links TRBV3-1 (or the pseudogene TRBV3-2) to TRBJ1-2, with 9 bases that match TRBD1. Trimming cost V 0 bases and J 2 bases; bases outside gene matches: 16. The CDR3 runs 20 residues. Germline lookup yields CDR1 LGHDT and CDR2 YNNKEL (reference sequence). The CDR3 here is CASSQDLTWTGEALNYGYTF. DNA of the CDR3: TGTGCCAGCAGCCAAGATTTGACCTGGACAGGGGAAGCCTTAAACTATGGCTACACCTTC.

This rearrangement joins TRBV6-5 to TRBJ1-5, with D possibly matching TRBD1 (6 bases). V was pared by 4 bases and J by 6 bases, with 13 bases between. This CDR3 has 14 residues. Per germline, CDR1 MNHEY and CDR2 SVGAGI. The CDR3 loop is CASSLQGGGQPQHF. As DNA, the CDR3 is TGTGCCAGCAGTTTACAGGGAGGCGGTCAGCCCCAGCATTTT.

The CDR3 DNA reads TGTGCCAGCCGGAACTCTGGGGCCAACGTCCTGACTTTC. Its translation is CASRNSGANVLTF. The rearrangement joins TRBV12-3 or TRBV12-4 to TRBJ2-6; D is undetermined. The CDR3 has 13 residues. V was pared by 8 bases and J by 0 bases, with 5 bases between.

Here the CDR3 DNA reads TGCAGCGTGGTGTATGGGGGGAACACTGAAGCTTTCTTT. This codes for CSVVYGGNTEAFF. This chain connects TRBV29-1 to TRBJ1-1; D is possibly TRBD1 (5 bases). The germline V and J ends were trimmed by 6 bases and 1 base, with 12 bases remaining between them. CDR3 length equals 13 residues. Per the germline V gene, CDR1 is SQVTM and CDR2 is ANQGSEA.

The chain recombines TRBV5-1 with TRBJ1-4; maybe TRBD1 (5 bases). Trimming removed 4 bases from V and 8 bases from J, with 12 bases in between. The CDR3 consists of 13 residues. Germline CDR1 SGHRS, CDR2 YFSETQ. CDR3 sequence: CASSREDNEKLFF. Written as DNA, the CDR3 is TGCGCCAGCAGCCGTGAGGACAACGAAAAACTGTTTTTT. Full variable domain (remainder filled in from reference TRBV5-1 and TRBJ1-4): KAGVTQTPRYLIKTRGQQVTLSCSPISGHRSVSWYQQTPGQGLQFLFEYFSETQRNKGNFPGRFSGRQFSNSRSEMNVSTLELGDSALYLCASSREDNEKLFFGSGTQLSVL.

The chain recombines TRBV19 with TRBJ1-3; D is undetermined. This CDR3 contains 14 residues. Germline V lookup: CDR1 LNHDA, CDR2 SQIVND (reference sequence). Trimming took 6 bases from V and 0 from J, leaving 9 bases between them. The CDR3 nucleotides read TGTGCCAGTAGGATGGACTTCTCTGGAAACACCATATATTTT. It is translated as CASRMDFSGNTIYF. The complete variable domain, with remaining parts taken from reference TRBV19 and TRBJ1-3, reads DGGITQSPKYLFRKEGQNVTLSCEQNLNHDAMYWYRQDPGQGLRLIYYSQIVNDFQKGDIAEGYSVSREKKESFPLTVTSAQKNPTAFYLCASRMDFSGNTIYFGEGSWLTVV.